The 19 T cell receptor beta chains below all came from one sample that was sequenced in a study of blood T cells in healthy people across ages. A second PCR, run for about 7 to 11 cycles, used a sample-barcoded 5' primer plus a J-beta primer mix. Via MiXCR, TCRdb re-called the 5' RACE reads, giving one row per CDR3 protein. In the table there are over 1.5 million distinct CDR3 sequences, approximately 50% of which are singletons. Sequencing was performed on blood. The source is a woman aged 40-49 years in good health.

CDR3 coding DNA: TGTGCCACCAGAGACGGACAGTTCAATGAGCAGTACTTC. This translates into CATRDGQFNEQYF. The rearrangement uses TRBV24-1 and TRBJ2-7; possible D gene TRBD1, 6 bases. This CDR3 has 13 amino acids. Germline assignment: CDR1 KGHDR and CDR2 SFDVKD. The ends were cut back, 7 bases at V and 7 bases at J, with 16 bases in the middle.

The V gene is TRBV4-2, the J gene TRBJ2-5; 10 bases match TRBD2. This CDR3 is built from 16 residues. J was trimmed by 0 bases and V by 1 base; bases with no gene match: 2. Germline CDR1 is LGHNA and CDR2 is YNFKEQ. The CDR3 is CASSQGTSGNQETQYF. DNA of the CDR3: TGTGCCAGCAGCCAAGGGACTAGCGGAAACCAAGAGACCCAGTACTTC.

This clonotype was counted at least ten times. The chain combines TRBV6-5 with TRBJ2-7; TRBD1 is a possible D gene (6 bases). This CDR3 has 12 residues. V lost 5 bases and J 5 bases, leaving 10 bases between the germline ends. CDR1 is MNHEY and CDR2 is SVGAGI in the germline V gene. The CDR3 here is CASSTGFNEQYF. DNA of the CDR3: TGTGCCAGCAGTACAGGGTTCAACGAGCAGTACTTC.

J is TRBJ1-6 and V is TRBV15; weak D call: TRBD1 (6 bases). Trimming pared 5 bases from V and 7 bases from J, leaving 18 bases between. The CDR3 is made up of 16 amino acids. CDR1 and CDR2 from the germline V gene are LNHNV and YYDKDF (reference sequence). The CDR3 reads CATSGFQGFPNSPLHF. CDR3 sequence (DNA): TGTGCCACCAGCGGCTTCCAGGGGTTCCCCAATTCACCCCTCCACTTT. Full variable domain (missing parts from reference TRBV15 and TRBJ1-6): DAMVIQNPRYQVTQFGKPVTLSCSQTLNHNVMYWYQQKSSQAPKLLFHYYDKDFNNEADTPDNFQSRRPNTSFCFLDIRSPGLGDTAMYLCATSGFQGFPNSPLHFGNGTRLTVT.

This clonotype was picked up a small number of times. This sequence joins TRBV6-5 and TRBJ2-7, with 9 bases lining up with TRBD1. With V trimmed by 2 bases and J by 1 base, 3 bases remained unmatched. Per germline, CDR1 MNHEY and CDR2 SVGAGI. The CDR3 is made up of 15 amino acids. The CDR3 nucleotides are TGTGCCAGCAGTTACACGACAGGGGGATCCTACGAGCAGTACTTC. Amino acid sequence: CASSYTTGGSYEQYF.

This clonotype was seen a handful of times. The rearrangement links TRBV5-1 to TRBJ2-1, with no clear D. Germline V gives CDR1 SGHRS, CDR2 YFSETQ. CDR3 length: 16 residues. V was clipped by 4 bases and J by 0 bases, with 14 bases between them. CDR3 amino acids: CASSPAAASSYNEQFF. The CDR3 DNA sequence: TGCGCCAGCAGCCCCGCCGCCGCTAGCTCCTACAATGAGCAGTTCTTC.

The genes are TRBV14 and TRBJ2-7; weak D call: TRBD2 (5 bases). V gave up 2 bases and J gave up 0 bases, with 17 bases separating them. This CDR3 is 17 amino acids long. Germline V CDR1 and CDR2: SGHDN, FVKESK. In DNA form, the CDR3 reads TGTGCCAGCAGCCAATCCATTGGGGAGCTTAGCTCCTACGAGCAGTACTTC. Its translation is CASSQSIGELSSYEQYF.

This clonotype was seen a few times. The chain carries TRBV20-1 and TRBJ2-5, with 12 bases fitting TRBD2. There are 15 residues in the CDR3. Germline CDR1 and CDR2: DFQATT and SNEGSKA (reference sequence). The ends lost 5 bases at V and 5 bases at J; junction bases unmatched: 9. The chain's CDR3 is CSAAPSGGAVETQYF. The CDR3 DNA is TGCAGTGCTGCACCTAGCGGGGGGGCCGTGGAGACCCAGTACTTC.

This clonotype was counted between two and nine times. The chain links TRBV20-1 to TRBJ2-5, with TRBD1 matching 9 bases. The CDR3 runs 17 residues. With 0 bases clipped from V and 2 bases from J, the junction kept 10 bases outside the gene matches. The germline gives CDR1 DFQATT, CDR2 SNEGSKA (reference sequence). The CDR3 region is CSARDRDRARGQETQYF. In DNA form, the CDR3 reads TGCAGTGCTAGAGATAGGGACAGGGCTAGGGGTCAAGAGACCCAGTACTTC.

This clonotype came up a few times. The chain carries TRBV6-6 and TRBJ1-2; D gene ambiguous. Germline V lookup: CDR1 MNHNY, CDR2 SVGAGI (reference sequence). The CDR3 totals 16 residues. The V end was cut by 5 bases, the J end by 0 bases, with 16 bases between. The CDR3 coding sequence is TGTGCCAGCAGTAGAGGAAAGGTAGAAACTAACTATGGCTACACCTTC. Protein sequence: CASSRGKVETNYGYTF.

The chain recombines TRBV6-2 or TRBV6-3 with TRBJ2-1, with 9 bases that match TRBD1. The CDR3 length is 15 residues. Germline V lookup: CDR1 MNHEY, CDR2 SVGEGT. The J segment lost 2 bases and the V segment lost 4 bases, leaving 3 bases of the junction unmatched. The DNA for the CDR3 is TGTGCCAGCAGTTTCGGACAGGGGCCCTACAATGAGCAGTTCTTC. It specifies CASSFGQGPYNEQFF.

The chain has TRBV20-1 and TRBJ2-7; 7 positions agree with TRBD2. V was clipped by 1 base and J by 0 bases; unmatched bases: 6. The CDR3 totals 15 residues. Looked up from germline, CDR1 is DFQATT and CDR2 is SNEGSKA (reference sequence). In DNA, the CDR3 is TGCAGTGCTAGAGCAAAGCGGGGACTCTCCTACGAGCAGTACTTC. Translated: CSARAKRGLSYEQYF.

The chain couples TRBV11-2 to TRBJ2-5; the match to TRBD1 covers 7 bases. This CDR3 is built from 17 residues. Germline V lookup: CDR1 SGHAT, CDR2 FQNNGV. V was pared by 5 bases and J by 1 base, with 13 bases of the junction left unmatched. The DNA for the CDR3 is TGTGCCAGCAGCGCCCAATTCGGACAGGTCCCCCAAGAGACCCAGTACTTC. Amino acid sequence: CASSAQFGQVPQETQYF. The whole variable domain, remainder taken from reference TRBV11-2 and TRBJ2-5, is EAGVAQSPRYKIIEKRQSVAFWCNPISGHATLYWYQQILGQGPKLLIQFQNNGVVDDSQLPKDRFSAERLKGVDSTLKIQPAKLEDSAVYLCASSAQFGQVPQETQYFGPGTRLLVL.

This chain links TRBV20-1 with TRBJ1-2; tentative D call: TRBD1 (6 bases). The germline gives CDR1 DFQATT, CDR2 SNEGSKA (reference sequence). This CDR3 is 11 amino acids long. V was pared by 2 bases and J by 8 bases, with 9 bases between. The CDR3 region is CSARRGSGYTF. For the CDR3, the DNA is TGCAGTGCTAGAAGGGGGTCCGGCTACACCTTC.

The chain combines TRBV4-3 with TRBJ1-1, with D unresolved. Trimming cost V 0 bases and J 0 bases, with 11 bases left between them. The CDR3 is 16 amino acids. Germline V CDR1 and CDR2: LGHNA, YSLEER. The CDR3 spells CASSQDWTLMNTEAFF. The CDR3 nucleotides read TGCGCCAGCAGCCAAGATTGGACCCTCATGAACACTGAAGCTTTCTTT.

V is TRBV27 and J is TRBJ2-1, with D uncertain. Germline-derived CDR1 and CDR2 are MNHEY and SMNVEV (reference sequence). CDR3 length: 13 amino acids. V lost 7 bases, J lost 2 bases, and 9 bases lay in between. The CDR3 nucleotides read TGTGCCAGCACCGTTGGCCCCTACAATGAGCAGTTCTTC. It codes for CASTVGPYNEQFF.

This chain links TRBV29-1 with TRBJ1-1, with a tentative D call TRBD1 (5 bases). The CDR3 totals 13 residues. Per the germline V gene, CDR1 is SQVTM and CDR2 is ANQGSEA. The V gene lost 7 bases and the J gene lost 4 bases, with 16 bases spanning the gap. DNA for the CDR3: TGCAGCGGACGGGGCCCGGGGGTCACTGAAGCTTTCTTT. As protein: CSGRGPGVTEAFF.

This clonotype was counted only a few times. The chain has TRBV4-3 and TRBJ2-1; D may be TRBD1 (5 bases). V was clipped by 3 bases and J by 15 bases, with 15 bases between them. CDR1 and CDR2 (germline): LGHNA, YSLEER. The CDR3 extends over 12 amino acids. The CDR3 DNA sequence: TGCGCCAGCAGCCATCTGGGGCAGGGTCCGTTCTTC. Residues: CASSHLGQGPFF.

This chain connects TRBV5-1 to TRBJ2-1, with unresolved D. CDR3 size: 15 residues. CDR1 is SGHRS, CDR2 YFSETQ, per germline. The V end lost 0 bases, the J end lost 5 bases, and 12 bases lay between the germline ends. The CDR3 DNA sequence: TGCGCCAGCAGCTTGGTGGCAGTGACCGACAATGAGCAGTTCTTC. Translated, it gives CASSLVAVTDNEQFF.